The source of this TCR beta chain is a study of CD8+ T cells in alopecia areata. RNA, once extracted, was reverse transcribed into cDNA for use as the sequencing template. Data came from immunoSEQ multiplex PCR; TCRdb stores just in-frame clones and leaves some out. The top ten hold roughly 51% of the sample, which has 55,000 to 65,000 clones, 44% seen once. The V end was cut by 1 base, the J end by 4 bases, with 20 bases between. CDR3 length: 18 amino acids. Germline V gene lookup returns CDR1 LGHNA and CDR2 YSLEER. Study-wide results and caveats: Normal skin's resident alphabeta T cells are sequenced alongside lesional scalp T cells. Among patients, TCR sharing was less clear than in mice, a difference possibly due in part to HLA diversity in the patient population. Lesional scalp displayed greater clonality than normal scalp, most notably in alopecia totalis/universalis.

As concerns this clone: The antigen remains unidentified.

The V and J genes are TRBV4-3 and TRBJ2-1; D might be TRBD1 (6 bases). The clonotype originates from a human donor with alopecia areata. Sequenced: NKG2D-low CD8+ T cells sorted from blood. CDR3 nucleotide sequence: TGCGCCAGCAGCCAAGTCGATGGTGCACAGGGAGAATACAATGAGCAGTTCTTC. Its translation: CASSQVDGAQGEYNEQFF.